The TCR beta chain under discussion was sequenced for a study of early T cells in non-severe SARS-CoV-2 infection. About the research overall: It was bulk RNA from unsorted whole blood that was sequenced, and the chains were unpaired. Study results and limitations: Clonotype matching in VDJdb favored anti-spike CD8 responses and did not capture private and CD4 specificities.

Germline loops: CDR1 SGHTA, CDR2 FQGNSA. The CDR3 spans 15 residues. J lost 4 bases, V lost 6 bases, and 10 bases had no gene match. This clonotype appeared a few times. Its cognate antigen is unknown. Researchers tagged individual cDNA molecules with unique molecular identifiers. Via MiXCR, TCRdb re-called the 5' RACE reads, giving one row per CDR3 protein. The sample has some 44,000 distinct CDR3 sequences, about 5.9% seen once; the top ten hold about 7.8%. The sample here was whole blood, taken at baseline. This clonotype was sampled from an adult who was a healthcare worker with PCR-confirmed SARS-CoV-2 infection or an uninfected control (not recorded which). The chain links TRBV7-2 to TRBJ2-5, with 8 bases aligning to TRBD1. This CDR3 is CASSSPRDRIETQYF. DNA of the CDR3: TGTGCCAGCAGTTCGCCTCGGGACAGGATAGAGACCCAGTACTTC. The full variable domain, its missing parts supplied by reference TRBV7-2 and TRBJ2-5, is GAGVSQSPSNKVTEKGKDVELRCDPISGHTALYWYRQSLGQGLEFLIYFQGNSAPDKSGLPSDRFSAERTGGSVSTLTIQRTQQEDSAVYLCASSSPRDRIETQYFGPGTRLLVL.